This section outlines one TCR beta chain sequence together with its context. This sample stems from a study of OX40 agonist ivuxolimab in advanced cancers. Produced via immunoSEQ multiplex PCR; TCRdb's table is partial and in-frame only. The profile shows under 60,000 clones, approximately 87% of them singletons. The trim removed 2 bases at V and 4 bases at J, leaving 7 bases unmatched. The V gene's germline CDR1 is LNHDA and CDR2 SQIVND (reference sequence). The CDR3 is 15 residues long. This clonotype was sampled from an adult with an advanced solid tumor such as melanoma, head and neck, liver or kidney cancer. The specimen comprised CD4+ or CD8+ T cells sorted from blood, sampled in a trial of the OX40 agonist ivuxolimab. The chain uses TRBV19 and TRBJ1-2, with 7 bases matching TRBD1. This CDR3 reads CASSIPGQIVYGYTF. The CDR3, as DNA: TGTGCCAGTAGTATACCGGGACAGATCGTCTATGGCTACACCTTC.